This T cell receptor (beta chain) originates from a study of blood T cells in healthy people across ages. PCR was performed a second time for about 7 to 11 cycles using a sample-barcoded 5' primer and a J-beta primer mix. TCRdb itself ran the 5' RACE reads through MiXCR, one entry per CDR3 protein. The sample lists 1.5 million to 2 million distinct CDR3 sequences, around half occurring once. This CDR3 contains 15 residues. CDR1 is SEHNR, CDR2 FQNEAQ, per germline (reference sequence). V dropped 3 bases and J dropped 7 bases, with 13 bases sitting between them. This receptor was obtained from a middle-aged woman in good health. Sequenced material: blood. The chain couples TRBV7-9 to TRBJ1-6; tentative D call: TRBD1 (6 bases). The DNA for the CDR3 is TGTGCCAGCAGCTTCCTGGACAGTTCCAATTCACCCCTCCACTTT. Its protein is CASSFLDSSNSPLHF.